This T cell receptor beta chain stems from a study of CD8 T cells in ankylosing spondylitis. One entry per CDR3 protein, called by TCRdb with MiXCR from the 5' RACE reads. The data contain around 450,000 distinct CDR3 sequences, 25% to 30% of them singletons. Study-level results: A motif of 7 or 8 highly homologous TCR beta variants was seen as apparently characteristic of ankylosing spondylitis blood.

Of note for this clonotype: The target antigen is unknown.

Deletions cut 3 bases from V and 7 bases from J, with 6 bases between. Germline loops: CDR1 SEHNR, CDR2 FQNEAQ (reference sequence). The CDR3 length is 11 residues. The chain uses TRBV7-9 and TRBJ1-1, with no clear D. This clonotype originated in a male donor with ankylosing spondylitis. The sample consisted of blood, either unsorted or a sorted T cell fraction (not recorded which). The CDR3 loop is CASSFIFEAFF. As DNA, the CDR3 is TGTGCCAGCAGCTTCATTTTTGAAGCTTTCTTT.